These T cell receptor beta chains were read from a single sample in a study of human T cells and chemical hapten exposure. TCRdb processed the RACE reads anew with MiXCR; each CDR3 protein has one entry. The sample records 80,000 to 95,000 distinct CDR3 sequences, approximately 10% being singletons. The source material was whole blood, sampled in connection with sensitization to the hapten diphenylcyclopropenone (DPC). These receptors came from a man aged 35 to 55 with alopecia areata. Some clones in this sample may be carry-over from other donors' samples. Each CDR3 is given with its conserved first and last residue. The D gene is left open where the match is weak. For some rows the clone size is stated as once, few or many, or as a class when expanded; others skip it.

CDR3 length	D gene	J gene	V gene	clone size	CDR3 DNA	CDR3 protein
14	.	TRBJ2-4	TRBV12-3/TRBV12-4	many	TGTGCCAGCAGTTTTATCCGGGCGGGCAACATTCAGTACTTC	CASSFIRAGNIQYF
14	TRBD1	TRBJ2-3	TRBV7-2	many	TGTGCCAGCAGCTGGGACAGGAGCACAGATACGCAGTATTTT	CASSWDRSTDTQYF
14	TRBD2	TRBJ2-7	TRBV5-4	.	TGTGCCAGCAGCTTTGGCGGGAGCTCCTACGAGCAGTACTTC	CASSFGGSSYEQYF
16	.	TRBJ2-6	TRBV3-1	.	TGTGCCAGCAGCCAAAATCTTGGCGCTGGGGCCAACGTCCTGACTTTC	CASSQNLGAGANVLTF
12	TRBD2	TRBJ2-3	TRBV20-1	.	TGCGGGGGACTACTCCCCCCAGATACGCAGTATTTT	CGGLLPPDTQYF
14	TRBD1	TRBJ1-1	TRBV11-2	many	TGTGCCAGCAGCTTAGAATCCAGGGGGACTGAAGCTTTCTTT	CASSLESRGTEAFF
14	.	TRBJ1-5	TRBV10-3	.	TGTGCCTCTGGGGCCGGGAGGAGCAATCAGCCCCAGCATTTT	CASGAGRSNQPQHF
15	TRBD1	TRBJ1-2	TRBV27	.	TGTGCCAGCAGTTCCCACGGACAGGGGGACTATGGCTACACCTTC	CASSSHGQGDYGYTF
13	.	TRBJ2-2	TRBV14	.	TGTGCCAGCAGCCAATGGGGCACCGGGGAGCTGTTTTTT	CASSQWGTGELFF
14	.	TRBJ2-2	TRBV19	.	TGTGCCAGTAGTTCCCGACAGAGTACCGGGGAGCTGTTTTTT	CASSSRQSTGELFF
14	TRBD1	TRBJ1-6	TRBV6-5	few	TGTGCCAGCAGGCGGGACAGCAATAATTCACCCCTCCACTTT	CASRRDSNNSPLHF
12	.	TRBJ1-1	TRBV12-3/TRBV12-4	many	TGTGCCAGCAGTCAGGGTGAGAGGGAAGCTTTCTTT	CASSQGEREAFF
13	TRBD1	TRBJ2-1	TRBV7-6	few	TGTGCCAGCAGCTTCGGACAGGGGAATGAGCAGTTCTTC	CASSFGQGNEQFF
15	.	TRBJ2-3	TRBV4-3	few	TGCGCCAGCAGCCAAAGTCGTTTATTCACAGATACGCAGTATTTT	CASSQSRLFTDTQYF
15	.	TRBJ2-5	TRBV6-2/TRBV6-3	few	TGTGCCAGCAGTTACTCGGCCACAGGGTCTGAGACCCAGTACTTC	CASSYSATGSETQYF
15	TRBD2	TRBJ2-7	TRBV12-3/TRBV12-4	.	TGTGCCAGCACCTTCGGACTAGCGGGGGGGTACGAGCAGTACTTC	CASTFGLAGGYEQYF
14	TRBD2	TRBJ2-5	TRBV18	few	TGTGCCAGCTCACCTTCCGGGGGGCAAGAGACCCAGTACTTC	CASSPSGGQETQYF
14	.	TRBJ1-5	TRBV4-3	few	TGCGCCAGCAGCCAAGATCAGGACCTACCGCCCCAGCATTTT	CASSQDQDLPPQHF
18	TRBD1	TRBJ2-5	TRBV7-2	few	TGTGCCAGCAGCTTAGCGTCCGGGGGGACAGGGGCTCAAGAGACCCAGTACTTC	CASSLASGGTGAQETQYF
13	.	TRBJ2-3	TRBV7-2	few	TGTGCCAGCAGCTTAATGAGGGAAGATACGCAGTATTTT	CASSLMREDTQYF
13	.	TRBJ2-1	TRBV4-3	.	TGCGCCAGCAGCCAAGATTTGAAGTATGAGCAGTTCTTC	CASSQDLKYEQFF
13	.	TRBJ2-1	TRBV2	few	TGTGCCAGCACTCAAAGTGGGGATGGTGAGCAGTTCTTC	CASTQSGDGEQFF
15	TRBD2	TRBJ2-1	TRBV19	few	TGTGCCAGTAGGCCCGGGACTAGCGCCGACAATGAGCAGTTCTTC	CASRPGTSADNEQFF
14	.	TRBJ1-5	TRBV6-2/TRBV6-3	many	TGTGCCAGCAGTTACGGGTCGGGAGTTCAGCCCCAGCATTTT	CASSYGSGVQPQHF
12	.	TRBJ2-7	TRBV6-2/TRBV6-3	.	TGTGCCAGCAGTGAGAGTGGACACCTGATCTTCTTC	CASSESGHLIFF
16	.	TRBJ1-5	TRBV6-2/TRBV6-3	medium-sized	TGTGCCAGCAACGACCCACGACCACTCAAGAATCAGCCCCAGCATTTT	CASNDPRPLKNQPQHF
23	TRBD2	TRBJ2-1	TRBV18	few	TGTGCCAGCTCACCCCCGTTCGGGACCGGGACTAGCGGGAGTAAGAGCTCCTACAATGAGCAGTTCTTC	CASSPPFGTGTSGSKSSYNEQFF
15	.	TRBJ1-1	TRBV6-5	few	TGTGCCAGCAGAAAAGAGGGGGGTCGCGACACTGAAGCTTTCTTT	CASRKEGGRDTEAFF
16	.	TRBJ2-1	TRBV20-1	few	TGCAGTGCTAGAGGGTTAGAGGACAGAGCCTACAATGAGCAGTTCTTC	CSARGLEDRAYNEQFF
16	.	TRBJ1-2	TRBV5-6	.	TGTGCCAGCAGCTTGGCTGTAAGGACTCCTAACTATGGCTACACCTTC	CASSLAVRTPNYGYTF
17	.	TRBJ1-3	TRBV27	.	TGTGCCAGCAGTTTAAGTATGAGACTGAACTCTGGAAACACCATATATTTT	CASSLSMRLNSGNTIYF
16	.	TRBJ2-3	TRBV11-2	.	TGTGCCAGCAGCTTAGACCGTCAGGCTAGCACAGATACGCAGTATTTT	CASSLDRQASTDTQYF
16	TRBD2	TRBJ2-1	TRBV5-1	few	TGCGCCAGCAGCTCGGGGATTCTAGCGGGAGACAATGAGCAGTTCTTC	CASSSGILAGDNEQFF
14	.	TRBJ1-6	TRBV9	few	TGTGCCAGCAGCTTGACCGATTATAATTCACCCCTCCACTTT	CASSLTDYNSPLHF
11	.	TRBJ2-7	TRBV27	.	TGTGCCAGCAGGACGGGGTACGAGCAGTACTTC	CASRTGYEQYF
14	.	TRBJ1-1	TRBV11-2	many	TGTGCCAGCAGCTTATTTATTGTGAACACTGAAGCTTTCTTT	CASSLFIVNTEAFF
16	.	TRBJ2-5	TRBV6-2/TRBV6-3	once	TGTGCCAGCAGTTACGGGACCGACTGGGCTCAAGGGACCCAGTACTTC	CASSYGTDWAQGTQYF
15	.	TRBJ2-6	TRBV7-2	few	TGTGCCAGCAGCTTAGATAACCCTGGGGCCAACGTCCTGACTTTC	CASSLDNPGANVLTF
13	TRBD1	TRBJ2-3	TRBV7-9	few	TGTGCCAGCAGCCGGGACAGCCCAGATACGCAGTATTTT	CASSRDSPDTQYF
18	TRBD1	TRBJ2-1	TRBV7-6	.	TGTGCCAGCAGCTTAGCCCCCCCGAGGGGGCGCCGGGACAATGAGCAGTTCTTC	CASSLAPPRGRRDNEQFF
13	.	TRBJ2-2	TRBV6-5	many	TGTGCCAGCAGTTCCCCTCGGGGTGGGGAGCTGTTTTTT	CASSSPRGGELFF
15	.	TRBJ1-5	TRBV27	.	TGTGCCAGCAGGTCAACAGGGCCAGGCAATCAGCCCCAGCATTTT	CASRSTGPGNQPQHF
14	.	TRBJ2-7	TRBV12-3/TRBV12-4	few	TGTGCCAGCAGTACCGTCATCGTTGGGTACGAGCAGTACTTC	CASSTVIVGYEQYF
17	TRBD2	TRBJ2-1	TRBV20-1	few	TGCAGTGCTAAGGGGGAATGGGTTAGCGGGAGGTCCGATGAGCAGTTCTTC	CSAKGEWVSGRSDEQFF
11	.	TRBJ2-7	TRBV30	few	TGTGCCTGGAATCCGGGGTACGAGCAGTACTTC	CAWNPGYEQYF
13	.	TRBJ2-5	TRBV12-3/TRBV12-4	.	TGTGCCAGCAGTTCGCAGGGTGTAGCCCCCCAGTACTTC	CASSSQGVAPQYF
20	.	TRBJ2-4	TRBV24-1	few	TGTGCCACCAGTGATTTGCTAACGGAGGGGATGGGGCTACCCAAAAACATTCAGTACTTC	CATSDLLTEGMGLPKNIQYF
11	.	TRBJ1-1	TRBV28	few	TGTGCCACCGGGACGAACACTGAAGCTTTCTTT	CATGTNTEAFF
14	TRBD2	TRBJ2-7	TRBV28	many	TGTGCCAGCACGACTAGCGGGAGCATAGTGGAGCAGTACTTC	CASTTSGSIVEQYF
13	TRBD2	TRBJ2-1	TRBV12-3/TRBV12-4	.	TGTGCCAGCAGGATTCTAGCGGGAGATGAGCAGTTCTTC	CASRILAGDEQFF
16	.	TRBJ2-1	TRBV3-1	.	TGTGCCAGCAGCCAGAGGGGGACCTTTTCTGACAATGAGCAGTTCTTC	CASSQRGTFSDNEQFF
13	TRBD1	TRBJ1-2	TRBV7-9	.	TGTGCCAGCAGTCATCAGGGGGCGCATGGCTACACCTTC	CASSHQGAHGYTF
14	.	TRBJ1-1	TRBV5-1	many	TGCGCCAGCTTAGAAGGGGCGACGAACACTGAAGCTTTCTTT	CASLEGATNTEAFF
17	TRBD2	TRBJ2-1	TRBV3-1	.	TGTGCCAGCAGCCAAGATCCGGGCGGGAGGGCCTACAATGAGCAGTTCTTC	CASSQDPGGRAYNEQFF
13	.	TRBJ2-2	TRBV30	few	TGTGCCTGGAGTGTACGTCATATCGGGGAGCTGTTTTTT	CAWSVRHIGELFF
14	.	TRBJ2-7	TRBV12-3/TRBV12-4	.	TGTGCCAGCAGTCCTTACCCCCAGGGTTTCGAGCAGTACTTC	CASSPYPQGFEQYF
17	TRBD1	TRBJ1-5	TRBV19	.	TGTGCCAGTAGTATTTGGGGACAGGGGGACCAAGATCAGCCCCAGCATTTT	CASSIWGQGDQDQPQHF
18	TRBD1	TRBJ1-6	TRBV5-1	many	TGCGCCAGCAGCCTTTATCCTACAGGGGGGGATTTAAATTCACCCCTCCACTTT	CASSLYPTGGDLNSPLHF